The clone carrying this T cell receptor (beta chain) was seen a few times. Its antigen is undetermined. Every donor had blood drawn once into heparin, around 0.12 L on average. The CDR3 has 15 amino acids. The V gene lost 4 bases and the J gene lost 1 base, with 14 bases spanning the gap. CDR1 is SGHDT, CDR2 YYEEEE, per germline. This specimen comes from a study of beta chain features in type 1 diabetes. Study as a whole: Researchers looked at over 100,000,000 sorted cells across all samples.

The study's findings and limits: All four CD4+ subsets of Type 1 diabetes patients contained TCRB CDR3s that were moderately but significantly shorter. Healthy donors had naive, central memory and Treg TCRB repertoires that appeared less similar than those seen among patients.

Expressed TCRB transcripts got sequenced, as all isolated RNA was reverse transcribed. Repertoires were generated with immunoSEQ multiplex PCR, while TCRdb's copy carries only in-frame clones and drops some. The sample includes around 650,000 clones, 9.5% to 15% of them seen just once. This sequence originates from a man between 25 and 39 years old with type 1 diabetes. This chain connects TRBV5-6 to TRBJ1-1, with D perhaps matching TRBD1 (6 bases). The specimen was naive CD4+ T cells from blood. CDR3 coding DNA: TGTGCCAGCAGCGAGAGGGGGTTAGGGAACACTGAAGCTTTCTTT. It codes for CASSERGLGNTEAFF.